This note documents a single T cell receptor (beta chain) sequence. Its cognate antigen has yet to be identified. No quality values exist for individual bases; no much larger clone is one base distant. This sample stems from a study of blood T cell repertoires in COVID-19 (dated by TCRdb to 2020 to 2022). With regard to the full study: The collaborator samples originated in the United States, Italy and Spain and spanned the acute and convalescent phases of COVID-19. The repertoires were released in a freely available public database intended as a resource for research on the immune response to SARS-CoV-2. The prospective study material was composed of cDNA or gDNA derived from T cells, B-cell-depleted T cells, or PBMCs. A de-identified subject ID, COVID-19 status, age in years and sex were almost always included in the sample metadata. The samples were drawn from the first 160 participants of the ongoing ImmuneRACE study and from 950 to 1,500 subjects provided by 6 global collaborators. HLA class I and class II types, where available, came from metadata supplied by the sample provider rather than from assay-based typing. The dataset comprised deeply sampled blood TCRbeta repertoires from subjects exposed to, actively infected with, or recovered from COVID-19. The research as a whole found: The amount of clinical and demographic metadata varied by source and participant and was provided uncurated.

TCRbeta CDR3 regions were amplified from genomic DNA using the immunoSEQ Assay, a bias-controlled multiplex PCR. On the study's bioinformatics: The number of nucleated cells in each sample was estimated from the amplification of reference gene primers within the assay. To quantify the absolute abundance of each unique TCRbeta CDR3 rearrangement, sequence reads were collapsed and filtered. For each sample, productive Simpson clonality was calculated by taking the square root of Simpson's diversity index across productive rearrangements. What TCRdb holds here is the immuneACCESS table cut down to in-frame rearrangements. Part of the clones is not present; checked against another copy, under half of the missing clones reflect an unresolved V gene, and the others are unexplained. V and J calls and clone size come straight from that table; D and trimming were deduced from the DNA. The sample table records approximately 50,000 clones; around 80% of these occur just once. Under 30% of the sample comes from the top ten.

CDR1 ENHRY and CDR2 SYGVKD are derived from the germline V gene. The junction shows trimming of 0 bases on V and 0 bases on J, plus 10 bases between the germline ends. From its cysteine to its phenylalanine, the CDR3 spans 16 amino acids. Kept here is only the CDR3 DNA, which spans 48 bases and is read in frame from base 1. The collaborating institutions used their own protocols to collect whole blood in K2EDTA tubes. For TCRbeta analysis, collaborator samples were shipped as frozen whole blood, as isolated PBMCs, or as DNA extracted from either sample type. This TCR was sampled from a man between 65 and 79 years old with acute or convalescent COVID-19. The rearranged chain carries TRBV10-3 and TRBJ2-3; a weak D assignment points to TRBD2 (5 bases agree). Sequencing was carried out using peripheral blood. Read as DNA, the sequence is TGTGCCATCAGTGAGTCAAAGTCGGGGAGCACAGATACGCAGTATTTT. Translated, it gives CAISESKSGSTDTQYF.